The T cell receptor beta chain described here comes from a study of vaccination effects on CD4 cells after COVID-19. The germline gives CDR1 KGHDR, CDR2 SFDVKD. This CDR3 has 17 residues. J lost 2 bases, V lost 4 bases, and 7 bases had no gene match. Profiled with immunoSEQ multiplex PCR; TCRdb holds only in-frame clones, not every one. Of about 22,000 clones listed, roughly 80% are singletons. This clone was observed a handful of times. Its target is unknown. Antigen-specific CD4+ T cell clonotypes were called by their expansion after viral peptide-pool culture in ViraFEST. CD4+ T cells were isolated after less than 12 days of culture. The participants, recipients of two vaccine doses, got either BNT162b2 or mRNA-1273. Nucleocapsid antibodies stayed negative before and after vaccination, showing no earlier SARS-CoV-2 infection.

The receptor's source is a human donor who received a COVID-19 vaccine. Sequencing used CD4+ T cells from PBMCs cultured with HCoV-NL63 spike peptides, obtained after COVID-19 vaccination. The gene calls are TRBV24-1 and TRBJ2-1; TRBD1 agrees at 10 bases. The CDR3 DNA is TGTGCCACCAGTGACCCCACCGGGACAGGGGCCTACAATGAGCAGTTCTTC. Encoded protein: CATSDPTGTGAYNEQFF.